The source of this TCR beta chain is a study of cytomegalovirus exposure and HLA in healthy donors. General study points: A missense variant in DCLRE1C was later tied to TCR beta V- and J-gene trimming. Cytomegalovirus association was assigned to about 150 TCR beta chains.

The study ran its PCR with 60 Vbeta and 13 Jbeta primers. Data came from immunoSEQ multiplex PCR; TCRdb stores just in-frame clones and leaves some out. Of approximately 170,000 clones in the sample, 60% to 80% were seen once. When sampled, the donors appeared nominally healthy, though they likely had unrecorded immune exposures. The CDR3 covers 13 residues. Germline CDR1 and CDR2: SGHNT and YYREEE (reference sequence). In the case of this clone: The antigen remains undetermined.

Sequencing used PBMCs. J is TRBJ2-5 and V is TRBV5-4; D is possibly TRBD1 (5 bases). The DNA end is more similar to TRBJ2-7, so the J call may be wrong. This sequence originates from a female donor in good health and CMV-seronegative. The CDR3 reads CASSSFGAGEQYF. In nucleotides, the CDR3 is TGTGCCAGCAGCTCGTTTGGGGCAGGCGAGCAGTACTTC.